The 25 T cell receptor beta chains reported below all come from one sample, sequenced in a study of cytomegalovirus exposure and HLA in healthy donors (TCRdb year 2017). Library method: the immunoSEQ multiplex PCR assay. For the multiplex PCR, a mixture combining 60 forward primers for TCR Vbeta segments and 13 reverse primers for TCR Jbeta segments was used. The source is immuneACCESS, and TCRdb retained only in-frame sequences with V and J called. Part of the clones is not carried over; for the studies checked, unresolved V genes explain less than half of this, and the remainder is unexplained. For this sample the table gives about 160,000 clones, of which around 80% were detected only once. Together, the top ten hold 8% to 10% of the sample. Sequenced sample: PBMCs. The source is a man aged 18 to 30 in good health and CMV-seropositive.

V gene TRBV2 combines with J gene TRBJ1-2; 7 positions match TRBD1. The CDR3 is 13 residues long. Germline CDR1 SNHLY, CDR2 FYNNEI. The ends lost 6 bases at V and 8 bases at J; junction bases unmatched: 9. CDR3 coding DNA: TGTGCCAGCAGCCTGGACAGGTCATTCGGCTACACCTTC. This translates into CASSLDRSFGYTF.

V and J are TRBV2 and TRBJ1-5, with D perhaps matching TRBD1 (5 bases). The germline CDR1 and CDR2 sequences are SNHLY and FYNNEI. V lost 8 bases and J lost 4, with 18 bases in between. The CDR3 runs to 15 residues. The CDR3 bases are TGTGCCAGCGGGGGGGGTGGGAGACGAAATCAGCCCCAGCATTTT. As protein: CASGGGGRRNQPQHF.

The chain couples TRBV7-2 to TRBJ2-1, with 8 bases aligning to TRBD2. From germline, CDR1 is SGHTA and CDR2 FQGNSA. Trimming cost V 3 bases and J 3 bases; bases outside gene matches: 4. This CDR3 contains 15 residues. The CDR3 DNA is TGTGCCAGCAGCTTCGCGGGAGGAGTCTACAATGAGCAGTTCTTC. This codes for CASSFAGGVYNEQFF.

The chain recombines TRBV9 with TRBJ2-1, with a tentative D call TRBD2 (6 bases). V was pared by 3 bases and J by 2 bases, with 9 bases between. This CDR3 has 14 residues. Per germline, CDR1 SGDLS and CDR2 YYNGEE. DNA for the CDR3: TGTGCCAGCAGCGCGACGGGGGCCTACAATGAGCAGTTCTTC. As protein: CASSATGAYNEQFF.

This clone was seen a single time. CDR3 coding DNA: TGTGCCAGCAGCTTGACTACCTCCTCCTACAATGAGCAGTTCTTC. It translates to CASSLTTSSYNEQFF. This sequence joins TRBV5-4 and TRBJ2-1; no reliable D call. The CDR3 is 15 residues long. Trimming stripped 1 base from V and 0 bases from J, with 8 bases between. Germline CDR1 and CDR2: SGHNT and YYREEE (reference sequence). The full variable domain, completed using reference TRBV5-4 and TRBJ2-1, is ETGVTQSPTHLIKTRGQQVTLRCSSQSGHNTVSWYQQALGQGPQFIFQYYREEENGRGNFPPRFSGLQFPNYSSELNVNALELDDSALYLCASSLTTSSYNEQFFGPGTRLTVL.

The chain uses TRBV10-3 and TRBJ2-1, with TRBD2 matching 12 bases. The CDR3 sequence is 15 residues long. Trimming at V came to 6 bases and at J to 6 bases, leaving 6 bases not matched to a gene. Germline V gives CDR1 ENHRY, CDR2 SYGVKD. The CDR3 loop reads CAIRLAGGASNEQFF. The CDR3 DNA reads TGTGCCATCAGGCTAGCGGGAGGGGCTAGCAATGAGCAGTTCTTC.

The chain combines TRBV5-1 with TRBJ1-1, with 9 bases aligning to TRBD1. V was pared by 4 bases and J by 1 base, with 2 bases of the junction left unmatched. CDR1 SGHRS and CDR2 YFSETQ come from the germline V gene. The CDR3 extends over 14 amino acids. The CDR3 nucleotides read TGCGCCAGCAGCATGACAGGGGGGAACACTGAAGCTTTCTTT. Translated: CASSMTGGNTEAFF.

The CDR3 sequence is CASSLPGPTDTQYF. The DNA for the CDR3 is TGTGCCAGCAGCTTACCAGGGCCCACAGATACGCAGTATTTT. The chain links TRBV7-3 to TRBJ2-3; a possible D gene is TRBD1 (5 bases). The germline CDR1 and CDR2 sequences are SGHTA and FQGTGA. V was trimmed by 2 bases and J by 2 bases, leaving 8 bases between them. The length of the CDR3 is 14 residues.

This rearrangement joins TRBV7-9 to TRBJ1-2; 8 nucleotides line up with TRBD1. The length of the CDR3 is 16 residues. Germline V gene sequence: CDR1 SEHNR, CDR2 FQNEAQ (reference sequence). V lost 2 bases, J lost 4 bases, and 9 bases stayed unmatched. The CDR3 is CASSLNPGTGGYGYTF. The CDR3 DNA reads TGTGCCAGCAGCTTAAACCCCGGAACAGGGGGCTATGGCTACACCTTC.

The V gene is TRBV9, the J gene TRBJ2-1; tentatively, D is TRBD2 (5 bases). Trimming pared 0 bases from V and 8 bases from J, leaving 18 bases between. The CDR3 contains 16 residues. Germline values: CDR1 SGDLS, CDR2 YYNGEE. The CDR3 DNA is TGTGCCAGCAGCGTAGACTACCCGGGATCCTTCCATGAGCAGTTCTTC. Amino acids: CASSVDYPGSFHEQFF.

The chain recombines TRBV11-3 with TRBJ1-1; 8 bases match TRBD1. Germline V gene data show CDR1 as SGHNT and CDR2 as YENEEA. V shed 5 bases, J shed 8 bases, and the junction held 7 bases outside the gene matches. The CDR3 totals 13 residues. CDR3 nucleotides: TGTGCCAGCAGCATCCGGACAGGGAGGGAAGCTTTCTTT. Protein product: CASSIRTGREAFF. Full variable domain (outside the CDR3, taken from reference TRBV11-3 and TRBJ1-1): EAGVVQSPRYKIIEKKQPVAFWCNPISGHNTLYWYLQNLGQGPELLIRYENEEAVDDSQLPKDRFSAERLKGVDSTLKIQPAELGDSAVYLCASSIRTGREAFFGQGTRLTVV.

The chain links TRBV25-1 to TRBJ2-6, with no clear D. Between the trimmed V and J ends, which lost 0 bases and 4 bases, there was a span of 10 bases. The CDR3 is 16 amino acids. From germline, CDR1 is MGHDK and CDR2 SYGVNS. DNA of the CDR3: TGTGCCAGCAGTGAATATGCGGCTTCCGGGGCCAACGTCCTGACTTTC. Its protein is CASSEYAASGANVLTF.

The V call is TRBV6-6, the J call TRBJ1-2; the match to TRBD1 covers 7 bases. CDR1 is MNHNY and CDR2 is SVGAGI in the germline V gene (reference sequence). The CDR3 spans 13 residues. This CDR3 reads CASRDSTNYGYTF. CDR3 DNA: TGTGCTAGCCGGGACAGTACTAACTATGGCTACACCTTC.

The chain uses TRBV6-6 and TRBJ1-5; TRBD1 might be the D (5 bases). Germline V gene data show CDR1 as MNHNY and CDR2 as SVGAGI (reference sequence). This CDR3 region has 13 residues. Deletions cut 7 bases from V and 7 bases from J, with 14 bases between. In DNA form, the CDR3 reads TGTGCCAGCACTCAGGGCATTGGCCAGCCCCAGCATTTT. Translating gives CASTQGIGQPQHF.

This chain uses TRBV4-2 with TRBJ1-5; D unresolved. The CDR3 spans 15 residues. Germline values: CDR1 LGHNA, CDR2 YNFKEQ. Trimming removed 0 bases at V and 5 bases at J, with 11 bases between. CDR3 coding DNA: TGTGCCAGCAGCCAAGATGGGAGCGTCGATCAGCCCCAGCATTTT. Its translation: CASSQDGSVDQPQHF.

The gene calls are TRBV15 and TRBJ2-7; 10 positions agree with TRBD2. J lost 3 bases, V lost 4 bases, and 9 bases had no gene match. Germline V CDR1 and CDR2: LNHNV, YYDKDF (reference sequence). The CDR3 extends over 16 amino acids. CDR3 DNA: TGTGCCACCAGCAAGGCCTGGACTAGCGGTGACTACGAGCAGTACTTC. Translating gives CATSKAWTSGDYEQYF. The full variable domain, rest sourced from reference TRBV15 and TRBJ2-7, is DAMVIQNPRYQVTQFGKPVTLSCSQTLNHNVMYWYQQKSSQAPKLLFHYYDKDFNNEADTPDNFQSRRPNTSFCFLDIRSPGLGDTAMYLCATSKAWTSGDYEQYFGPGTRLTVT.

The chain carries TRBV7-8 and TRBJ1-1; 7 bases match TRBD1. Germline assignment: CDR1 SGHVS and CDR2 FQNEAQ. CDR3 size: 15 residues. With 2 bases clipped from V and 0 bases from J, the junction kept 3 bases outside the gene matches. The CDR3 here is CASSLPGTVNTEAFF. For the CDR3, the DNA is TGTGCCAGCAGCTTACCAGGGACAGTGAACACTGAAGCTTTCTTT.

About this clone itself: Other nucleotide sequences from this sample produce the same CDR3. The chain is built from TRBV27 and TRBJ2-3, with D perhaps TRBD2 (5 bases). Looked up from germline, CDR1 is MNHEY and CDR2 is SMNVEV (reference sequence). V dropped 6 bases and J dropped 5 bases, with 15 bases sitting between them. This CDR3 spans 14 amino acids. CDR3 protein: CASSLVLAQDTQYF. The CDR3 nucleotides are TGTGCCAGCAGCTTGGTTCTAGCCCAAGATACGCAGTATTTT.

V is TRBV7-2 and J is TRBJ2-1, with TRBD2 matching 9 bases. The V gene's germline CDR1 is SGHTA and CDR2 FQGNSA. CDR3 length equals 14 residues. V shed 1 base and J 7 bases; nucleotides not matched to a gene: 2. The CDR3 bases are TGTGCCAGCAGCTTAGGACTAGCGGAAAATGAGCAGTTCTTC. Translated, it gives CASSLGLAENEQFF. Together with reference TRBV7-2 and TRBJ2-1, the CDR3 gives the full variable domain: GAGVSQSPSNKVTEKGKDVELRCDPISGHTALYWYRQSLGQGLEFLIYFQGNSAPDKSGLPSDRFSAERTGGSVSTLTIQRTQQEDSAVYLCASSLGLAENEQFFGPGTRLTVL.

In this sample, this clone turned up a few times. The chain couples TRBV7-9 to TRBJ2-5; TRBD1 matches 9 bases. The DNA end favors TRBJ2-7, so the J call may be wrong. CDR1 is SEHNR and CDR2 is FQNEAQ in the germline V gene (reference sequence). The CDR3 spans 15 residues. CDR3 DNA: TGTGCCAGCAGCCCCAAGGACAGGGGCGGACCCGAGCAGTACTTC. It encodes CASSPKDRGGPEQYF.

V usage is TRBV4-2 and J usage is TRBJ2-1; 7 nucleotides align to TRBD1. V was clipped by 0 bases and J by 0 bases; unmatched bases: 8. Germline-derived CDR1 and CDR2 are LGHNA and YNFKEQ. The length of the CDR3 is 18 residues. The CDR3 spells CASSQDVGEGASYNEQFF. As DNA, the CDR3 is TGTGCCAGCAGCCAAGACGTAGGAGAGGGGGCCTCCTACAATGAGCAGTTCTTC.

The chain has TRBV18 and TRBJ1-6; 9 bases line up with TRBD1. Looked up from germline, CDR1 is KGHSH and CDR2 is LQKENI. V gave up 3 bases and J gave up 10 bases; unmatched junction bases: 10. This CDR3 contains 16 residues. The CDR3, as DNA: TGTGCCAGCTCACCGACGAAGGGACAGGGAAACTCACCCCTCCACTTT. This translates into CASSPTKGQGNSPLHF. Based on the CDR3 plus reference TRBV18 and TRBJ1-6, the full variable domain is NAGVMQNPRHLVRRRGQEARLRCSPMKGHSHVYWYRQLPEEGLKFMVYLQKENIIDESGMPKERFSAEFPKEGPSILRIQQVVRGDSAAYFCASSPTKGQGNSPLHFGNGTRLTVT.

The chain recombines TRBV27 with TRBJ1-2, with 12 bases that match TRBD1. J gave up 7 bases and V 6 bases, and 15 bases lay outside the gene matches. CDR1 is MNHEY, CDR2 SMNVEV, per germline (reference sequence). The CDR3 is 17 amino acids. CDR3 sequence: CASRIGTGGASQGGYTF. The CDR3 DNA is TGTGCCAGCAGGATCGGGACAGGGGGCGCGTCGCAGGGTGGCTACACCTTC.

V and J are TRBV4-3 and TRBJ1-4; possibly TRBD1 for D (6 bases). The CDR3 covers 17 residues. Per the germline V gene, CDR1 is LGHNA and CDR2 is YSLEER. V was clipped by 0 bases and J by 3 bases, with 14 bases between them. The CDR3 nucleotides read TGCGCCAGCAGCCAAGATGGAAAGGGGGGGGCTAATGAAAAACTGTTTTTT. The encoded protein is CASSQDGKGGANEKLFF.

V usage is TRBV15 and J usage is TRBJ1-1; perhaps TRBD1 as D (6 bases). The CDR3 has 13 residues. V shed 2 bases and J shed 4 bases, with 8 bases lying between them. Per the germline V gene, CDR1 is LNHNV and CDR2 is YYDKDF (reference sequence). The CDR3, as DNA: TGTGCCACCAGCAGAAGACAGGTCACTGAAGCTTTCTTT. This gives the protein CATSRRQVTEAFF. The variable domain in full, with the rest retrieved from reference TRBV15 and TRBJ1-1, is DAMVIQNPRYQVTQFGKPVTLSCSQTLNHNVMYWYQQKSSQAPKLLFHYYDKDFNNEADTPDNFQSRRPNTSFCFLDIRSPGLGDTAMYLCATSRRQVTEAFFGQGTRLTVV.